The clone carrying this T cell receptor beta chain was detected ten times or more. The antigen is not known. The CDR3 loop spans 14 amino acids. Trimming at V came to 5 bases and at J to 6 bases, leaving 7 bases not matched to a gene. Germline V lookup: CDR1 SEHNR, CDR2 FQNEAQ (reference sequence). The data are from a study of T cells in Graves' hyperthyroidism and ophthalmopathy. RNA transcripts served as the template for amplifying TCR beta CDR3 regions. During a first-round RT-PCR of the TCR CDR3, the HTBI primer set was used. TCRdb fed the multiplex PCR reads into MiXCR, producing one record per CDR3 protein. This sample has 150,000 or so distinct CDR3 sequences, with approximately 20% found just once. Findings and caveats of the study: The model foresaw ophthalmopathy a median roughly 6.5 months prior to onset.

The source is a woman aged 45-65 years with Graves' hyperthyroidism that later progressed to Graves' ophthalmopathy. The genes are TRBV7-9 and TRBJ2-3; 8 nucleotides line up with TRBD1. Material for sequencing was blood. This CDR3 reads CASSRQGSGDTQYF. The CDR3 DNA is TGTGCCAGCAGCCGACAGGGGTCCGGCGATACGCAGTATTTT.